Sequencing of this T cell receptor beta chain was carried out in a study of blood T cell repertoires in COVID-19. Study context: Specimens from acute and convalescent COVID-19 originated in the United States, Italy and Spain. From T cells, B-cell-depleted T cells, or PBMCs came the material, which was cDNA or gDNA.

Original processing notes: Estimation of nucleated cell counts was performed using reference gene primer amplification. Produced via immunoSEQ multiplex PCR; TCRdb's table is partial and in-frame only. The V and J calls and clone size are taken from that table; D and trimming were inferred from the DNA. The sample includes roughly 200,000 clones, about 82% seen only once; the top ten take around 7%. The germline gives CDR1 SGHTA, CDR2 FQGTGA. With 4 bases clipped from V and 1 base from J, the junction kept 3 bases outside the gene matches. There are 15 residues in the CDR3. The sequenced material came from peripheral blood. This clonotype was sampled from a man aged 70 or older with active or convalescent COVID-19. This chain uses TRBV7-3 with TRBJ2-3, with TRBD2 matching 9 bases. The CDR3 spells CASSSGLAGTDTQYF. DNA for the CDR3: TGTGCCAGCAGCTCGGGACTAGCAGGCACAGATACGCAGTATTTT.